The clone carrying this T cell receptor (beta chain) was seen more than once but under ten times. The sample belongs to a study of blood T cells in healthy people across ages. With a J-beta primer mix and a sample-barcoded 5' primer, a second PCR ran 7 to 11 cycles. There were at least 2.5 million CDR3-containing paired-end reads obtained from each sample. MiXCR was run by TCRdb on the 5' RACE reads, yielding one entry per CDR3 protein. This sample has about 1 million distinct CDR3 sequences, with less than 50% found just once. Trimming left V 2 bases short and J 1 base short, with 15 bases between. Per germline, CDR1 MNHEY and CDR2 SMNVEV (reference sequence). This CDR3 has 17 residues.

The origin of this receptor is a woman aged 60-70 years in good health. The sample taken for sequencing was blood. The rearrangement links TRBV27 to TRBJ2-1, with D possibly being TRBD1 (6 bases). This chain's CDR3 is CASSLRGRQGSYNEQFF. CDR3 DNA: TGTGCCAGCAGTTTAAGAGGACGCCAGGGGTCCTACAATGAGCAGTTCTTC.